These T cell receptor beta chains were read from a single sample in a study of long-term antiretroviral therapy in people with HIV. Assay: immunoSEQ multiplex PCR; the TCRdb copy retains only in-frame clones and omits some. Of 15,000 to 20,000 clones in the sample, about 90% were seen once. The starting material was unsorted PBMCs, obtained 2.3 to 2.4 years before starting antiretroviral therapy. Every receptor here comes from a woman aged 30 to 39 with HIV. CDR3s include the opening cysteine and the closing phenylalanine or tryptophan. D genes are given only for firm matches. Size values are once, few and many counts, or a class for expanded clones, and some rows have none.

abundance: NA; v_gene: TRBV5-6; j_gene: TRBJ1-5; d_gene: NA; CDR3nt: TGTGCCAGCAGCCCCGGACAGACACAGCCCCAGCATTTT; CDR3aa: CASSPGQTQPQHF
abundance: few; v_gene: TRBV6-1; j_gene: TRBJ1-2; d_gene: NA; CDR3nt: TGTGCCAGCAGTGCCGGTCGCCCAGCTAACTATGGCTACACCTTC; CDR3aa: CASSAGRPANYGYTF
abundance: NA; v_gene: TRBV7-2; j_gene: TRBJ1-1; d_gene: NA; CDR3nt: TGTGCCAGCAGTTTTAGGGGGAACACTGAAGCTTTCTTT; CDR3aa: CASSFRGNTEAFF
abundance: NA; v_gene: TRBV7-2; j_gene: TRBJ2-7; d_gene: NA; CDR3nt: TGTGCCAGCAGCTTAAGGTCGCAGGGGTACGAGCAGTACTTC; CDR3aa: CASSLRSQGYEQYF
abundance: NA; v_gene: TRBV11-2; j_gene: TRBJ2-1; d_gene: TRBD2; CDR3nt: TGTGCCAGCAGCCCCCGGGTGGGCGGGGGGGCCATTGAGCAGTTCTTC; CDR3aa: CASSPRVGGGAIEQFF
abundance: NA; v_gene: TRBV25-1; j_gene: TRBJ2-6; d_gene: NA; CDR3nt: TGTGCCAGCAGAGTGTCAGGGGCCAACGTCCTGACTTTC; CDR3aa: CASRVSGANVLTF
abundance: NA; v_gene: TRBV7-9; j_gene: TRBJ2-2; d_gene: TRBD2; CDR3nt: TGTGCCAGCAGCCGACCTAGCGGGGGGGCATGGACCGGGGAGCTGTTTTTT; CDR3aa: CASSRPSGGAWTGELFF
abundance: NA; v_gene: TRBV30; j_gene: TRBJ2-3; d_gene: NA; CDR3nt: TGTGCCTGGGGCTTTACGGGAGATCACACAGATACGCAGTATTTT; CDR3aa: CAWGFTGDHTDTQYF
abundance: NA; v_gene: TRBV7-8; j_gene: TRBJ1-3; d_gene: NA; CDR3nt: TGTGCCAGCAGCTTAGCGCCGTCAGGGTATAACTCTGGAAACACCATATATTTT; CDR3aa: CASSLAPSGYNSGNTIYF
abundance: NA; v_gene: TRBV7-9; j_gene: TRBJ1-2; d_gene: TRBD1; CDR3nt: TGTGCCAGCAGCGTAACCGGGACAGACTATGGCTACACCTTC; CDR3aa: CASSVTGTDYGYTF
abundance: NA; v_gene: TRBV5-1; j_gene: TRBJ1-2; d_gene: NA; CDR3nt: TGCGCCAGCAGCTTGGAAACAGTCGGGAGAGGGGGCTACACCTTC; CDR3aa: CASSLETVGRGGYTF
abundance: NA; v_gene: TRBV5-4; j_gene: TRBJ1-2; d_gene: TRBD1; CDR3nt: TGTGCCAGCATGATACCGGGACAGGGTGTCTATGGCTACACCTTC; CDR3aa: CASMIPGQGVYGYTF
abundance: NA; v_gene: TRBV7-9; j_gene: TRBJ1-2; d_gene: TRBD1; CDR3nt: TGTGCCAGCAGCCCTGGCGTAGGGGGGCCAGGGGGCTATGGCTACACCTTC; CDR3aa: CASSPGVGGPGGYGYTF
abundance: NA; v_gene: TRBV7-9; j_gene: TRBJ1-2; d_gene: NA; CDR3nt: TGTGCCAGCAGCTTAGGGAACTATGGCTACACCTTC; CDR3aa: CASSLGNYGYTF
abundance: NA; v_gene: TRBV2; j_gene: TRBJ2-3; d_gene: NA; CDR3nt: TGTGCCAGCACCTACACAGATACGCAGTATTTT; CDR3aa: CASTYTDTQYF
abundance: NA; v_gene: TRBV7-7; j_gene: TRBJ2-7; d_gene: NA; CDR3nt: TGTGCTAGCAGCTTAGGGTCTGGGAACTCCTACGAGCAGTACTTC; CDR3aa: CASSLGSGNSYEQYF
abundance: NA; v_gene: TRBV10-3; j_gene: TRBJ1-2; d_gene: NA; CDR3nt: TGTGCCATCAGTGGGCGGGACTCCCACTATGGCTACACCTTC; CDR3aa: CAISGRDSHYGYTF
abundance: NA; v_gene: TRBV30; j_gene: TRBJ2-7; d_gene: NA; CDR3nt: TGTGCCTGGAGTGGTCCCTACGAGCAGTACTTC; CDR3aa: CAWSGPYEQYF
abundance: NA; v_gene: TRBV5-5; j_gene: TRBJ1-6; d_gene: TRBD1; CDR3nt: TGTGCCAGCAGCTTGGAAGGGGGCACGGGCCCCCTCCACTTT; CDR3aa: CASSLEGGTGPLHF
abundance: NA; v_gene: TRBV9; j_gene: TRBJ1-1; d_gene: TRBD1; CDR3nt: TGTGCCAGCAGCTTGACAGGGTCGATAGACACTGAAGCTTTCTTT; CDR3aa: CASSLTGSIDTEAFF
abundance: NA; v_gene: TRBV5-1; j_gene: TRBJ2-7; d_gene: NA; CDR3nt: TGCGCCAGCAGCTTACGAGGTGCCTACGAGCAGTACTTC; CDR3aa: CASSLRGAYEQYF
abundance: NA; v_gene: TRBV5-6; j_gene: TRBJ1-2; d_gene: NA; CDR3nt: TGTGCCAGCAGCTTTGGTTCTTTCGGGATAGTTAACTATGGCTACACCTTC; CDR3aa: CASSFGSFGIVNYGYTF
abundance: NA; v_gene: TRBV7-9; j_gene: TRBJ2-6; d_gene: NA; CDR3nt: TGTGCCAGCAGCCCGTCAGGGGCTGGGGCCAACGTCCTGACTTTC; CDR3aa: CASSPSGAGANVLTF
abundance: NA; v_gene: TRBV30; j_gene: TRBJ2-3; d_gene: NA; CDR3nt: TGTGCCTGGAACCGGGGGAAAAGCACAGATACGCAGTATTTT; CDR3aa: CAWNRGKSTDTQYF
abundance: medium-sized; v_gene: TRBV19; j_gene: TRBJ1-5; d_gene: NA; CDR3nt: TGTGCCACGACAGCGGGACTGAATAGCAATCAGCCCCAGCATTTT; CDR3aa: CATTAGLNSNQPQHF
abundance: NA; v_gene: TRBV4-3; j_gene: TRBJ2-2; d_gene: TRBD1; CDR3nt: TGCGCCAGCAGCCAAGATTCCAGGGGGATCACCGGGGAGCTGTTTTTT; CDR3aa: CASSQDSRGITGELFF
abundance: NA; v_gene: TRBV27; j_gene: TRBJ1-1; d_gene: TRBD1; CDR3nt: TGTGCCAGCAAAAGGGCCGGACAGGGAGGTAGATCTGAAGCTTTCTTT; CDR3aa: CASKRAGQGGRSEAFF
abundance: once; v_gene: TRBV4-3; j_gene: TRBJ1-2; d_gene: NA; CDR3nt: TGCGCCAGCAGCCAAGATCGGACAGTAAACTATGGCTACACCTTC; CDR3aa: CASSQDRTVNYGYTF
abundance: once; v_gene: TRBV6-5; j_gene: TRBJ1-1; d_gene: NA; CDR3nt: TGTGCCAGCAGTTACTCTCGAGGAACCAACACTGAAGCTTTCTTT; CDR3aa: CASSYSRGTNTEAFF
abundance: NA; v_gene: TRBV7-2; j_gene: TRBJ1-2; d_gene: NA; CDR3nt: TGTGCCAGCAGCTTAGGTAGAGGGAACTATGGCTACACCTTC; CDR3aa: CASSLGRGNYGYTF
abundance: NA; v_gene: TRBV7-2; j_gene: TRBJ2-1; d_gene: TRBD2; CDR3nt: TGTGCCAGCAGCTTAGACGGGTTAGCGGGGGGGCCTGAGCAGTTCTTC; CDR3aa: CASSLDGLAGGPEQFF
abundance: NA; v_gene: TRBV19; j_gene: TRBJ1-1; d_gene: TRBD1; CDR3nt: TGTGCCAGTAGTAGACAGGGGGCTTTCACTGAAGCTTTCTTT; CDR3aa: CASSRQGAFTEAFF
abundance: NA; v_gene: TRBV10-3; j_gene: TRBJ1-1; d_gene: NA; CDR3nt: TGTGCCATCAGTGAGTCAGGCCCTACCGAAGCTTTCTTT; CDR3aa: CAISESGPTEAFF
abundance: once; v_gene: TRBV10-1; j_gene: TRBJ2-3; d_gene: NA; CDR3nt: TGCGCCAGCAGCGGGAACAGGGATACGCAGTATTTT; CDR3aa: CASSGNRDTQYF
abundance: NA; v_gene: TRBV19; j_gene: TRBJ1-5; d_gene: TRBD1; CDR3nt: TGTGCCAGTAGCGGGACAGGGGGAAATCAGCCCCAGCATTTT; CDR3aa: CASSGTGGNQPQHF
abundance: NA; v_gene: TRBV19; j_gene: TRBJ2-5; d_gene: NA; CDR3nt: TGTGCCAGTAGCCTGCGAGAGACCCAGTACTTC; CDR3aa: CASSLRETQYF
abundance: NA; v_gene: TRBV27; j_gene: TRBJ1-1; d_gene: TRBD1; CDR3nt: TGTGCCAGCAGTGGCGGGACAGGGTCGGGAGCTTTCTTT; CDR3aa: CASSGGTGSGAFF
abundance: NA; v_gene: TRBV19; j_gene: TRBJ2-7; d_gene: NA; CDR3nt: TGTGCCAGTAGTATTGTTGGGGCCACCCAGTACTTC; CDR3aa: CASSIVGATQYF
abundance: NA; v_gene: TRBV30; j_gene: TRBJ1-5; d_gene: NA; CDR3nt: TGTGCCTGCGCCGGGAGCAATCAGCCCCAGCATTTT; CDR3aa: CACAGSNQPQHF
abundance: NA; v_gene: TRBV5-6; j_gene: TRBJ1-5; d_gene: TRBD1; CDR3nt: TGTGCCAGCAGCTTATCCCCCGGGACAGGGGATCAGCCCCAGCATTTT; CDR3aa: CASSLSPGTGDQPQHF
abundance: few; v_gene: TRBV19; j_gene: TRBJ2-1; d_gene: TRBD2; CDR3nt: TGTGCCAGTAAGGGACTAGCGGGGGTCGGTGAGCAGTTCTTC; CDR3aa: CASKGLAGVGEQFF
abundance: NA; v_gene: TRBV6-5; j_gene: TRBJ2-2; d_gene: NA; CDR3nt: TGTGCCAGCAGTTACCAAGAACCGGGGAACACCGGGGAGCTGTTTTTT; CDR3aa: CASSYQEPGNTGELFF